This T cell receptor (beta chain) was identified during a study of regulatory T cells in long-lasting Graves disease. Study-level points and caveats: Persistent disease showed a preference for TRBV28, TRBJ1-2 and TRBJ2-5.

The CDR3 runs 17 residues. The V gene's germline CDR1 is MGHDK and CDR2 SYGVNS. Trimming cost V 1 base and J 5 bases; bases outside gene matches: 7. This clonotype showed up just a few times. Antigen specificity is unknown. Researchers made TCR beta libraries by using iRepertoire HTBI primers and running Arm-PCR on CDR3 regions. Via MiXCR, TCRdb re-called the multiplex PCR reads, giving one row per CDR3 protein. Of 400,000 to 550,000 distinct CDR3 sequences in the sample, about 17% are singletons; the top ten hold 9.5% to 12%. Time point defined: newly diagnosed GD, antithyroid drugs for less than 3 months. From PBMCs, RNA was extracted and then used to make the TCR library. These same records also appear under a second study, on T cells in Graves' hyperthyroidism and ophthalmopathy. That report adds: Exclusions: uncontrolled infection, other autoimmune disease, pregnancy, lactation. The study used the HTBI primer set for a first-round RT-PCR of the TCR CDR3.

Specimen: peripheral blood mononuclear cells (PBMCs), collected at new diagnosis, from a patient treated with antithyroid drugs. The receptor was isolated from a woman aged 25 to 39 with Graves disease. This chain joins TRBV25-1 and TRBJ2-1; 11 bases match TRBD1. Written as DNA, the CDR3 is TGTGCCAGCAGTGAATGGGGGACAGGGGGGACCCACAATGAGCAGTTCTTC. Its protein is CASSEWGTGGTHNEQFF.